A selection of T cell receptor beta chains follows, all from one sample in a study of response to subunit inactivated influenza vaccine. TCRdb re-called the RT-PCR reads through MiXCR, storing one row per CDR3 protein. The sample has 700,000 to 800,000 distinct CDR3 sequences; approximately 17% are singletons. The specimen comprised PBMCs from blood, sampled about 5 days after vaccination. The receptors here all came from a middle-aged man who received an inactivated influenza vaccine. Each CDR3 is given with its conserved first and last residue. The D gene is left open where the match is weak. Clone size is stated in some rows and not others, as once, few, many or a class when expanded.

D gene: .
CDR3 length: 16
J gene: TRBJ2-1
clone size: few
V gene: TRBV9
CDR3 DNA: TGTGCCAGCAGCGTAGTAGCGAGCGCCGTATACAATGAGCAGTTCTTC
CDR3 protein: CASSVVASAVYNEQFF

D gene: TRBD1
CDR3 length: 16
J gene: TRBJ2-3
clone size: many
V gene: TRBV5-1
CDR3 DNA: TGCGCCAGCAGCTTGGAAGGGACAGGAAGCACAGATACGCAGTATTTT
CDR3 protein: CASSLEGTGSTDTQYF

D gene: .
CDR3 length: 15
J gene: TRBJ2-7
clone size: .
V gene: TRBV9
CDR3 DNA: TGTGCCAGCAGCGTAGGCCAGGTCAGCTCCTACGAGCAGTACTTC
CDR3 protein: CASSVGQVSSYEQYF

D gene: .
CDR3 length: 14
J gene: TRBJ2-1
clone size: few
V gene: TRBV11-3
CDR3 DNA: TGTGCCAGCAGCTTAGATCCCCATAGTGATGAGCAGTTCTTC
CDR3 protein: CASSLDPHSDEQFF

D gene: TRBD2
CDR3 length: 14
J gene: TRBJ2-5
clone size: many
V gene: TRBV5-1
CDR3 DNA: TGCGCCAGCAGCTTGGATGGTAGCGGGAGATACCAGTACTTC
CDR3 protein: CASSLDGSGRYQYF

D gene: .
CDR3 length: 15
J gene: TRBJ1-1
clone size: .
V gene: TRBV11-2
CDR3 DNA: TGTGCCAGCAGCTTAGTGGCAGACCTGGGGACTGAAGCTTTCTTT
CDR3 protein: CASSLVADLGTEAFF

D gene: .
CDR3 length: 16
J gene: TRBJ2-5
clone size: few
V gene: TRBV30
CDR3 DNA: TGTGCCTGGAGTGTCGAGCGAACCGCGGGGTTGGAGACCCAGTACTTC
CDR3 protein: CAWSVERTAGLETQYF

D gene: TRBD1
CDR3 length: 16
J gene: TRBJ2-5
clone size: .
V gene: TRBV7-2
CDR3 DNA: TGTGCCAGCAGCTGGACAGGGGGCGACGGGGGAGAGACCCAGTACTTC
CDR3 protein: CASSWTGGDGGETQYF

D gene: TRBD2
CDR3 length: 16
J gene: TRBJ2-5
clone size: .
V gene: TRBV5-1
CDR3 DNA: TGCGCCAGCACCCATCTAGCGGGAGAAGGGCAAGAGACCCAGTACTTC
CDR3 protein: CASTHLAGEGQETQYF

D gene: .
CDR3 length: 14
J gene: TRBJ2-2
clone size: many
V gene: TRBV5-5
CDR3 DNA: TGTGCCAGCAGCTGGCCAGGGGGGAACGGGGAGCTGTTTTTT
CDR3 protein: CASSWPGGNGELFF

D gene: .
CDR3 length: 13
J gene: TRBJ1-2
clone size: .
V gene: TRBV20-1
CDR3 DNA: TGCAGTGCTAGCCGGGACACTTCTTATGGCTACACCTTC
CDR3 protein: CSASRDTSYGYTF

D gene: TRBD1
CDR3 length: 15
J gene: TRBJ2-5
clone size: .
V gene: TRBV20-1
CDR3 DNA: TGCAGTGCTAGCCCAGGGACAGGGGAACGAGAGACCCAGTACTTC
CDR3 protein: CSASPGTGERETQYF

D gene: .
CDR3 length: 12
J gene: TRBJ2-7
clone size: .
V gene: TRBV12-3/TRBV12-4
CDR3 DNA: TGTGCCAGCAGTTCGGGTGTGGACGAGCAGTACTTC
CDR3 protein: CASSSGVDEQYF

D gene: TRBD1
CDR3 length: 13
J gene: TRBJ2-5
clone size: many
V gene: TRBV12-3/TRBV12-4
CDR3 DNA: TGTGCCAGCAGTCCGGGACAGGGAGAGACCCAGTACTTC
CDR3 protein: CASSPGQGETQYF

D gene: TRBD1
CDR3 length: 16
J gene: TRBJ2-1
clone size: few
V gene: TRBV13
CDR3 DNA: TGTGCCAGCAGCCCACAGGGGCCAAGCTCCTACAATGAGCAGTTCTTC
CDR3 protein: CASSPQGPSSYNEQFF

D gene: .
CDR3 length: 12
J gene: TRBJ2-7
clone size: few
V gene: TRBV20-1
CDR3 DNA: TGCAGTGCTAGAGAGGGCCGAGGCGAGCAGTACTTC
CDR3 protein: CSAREGRGEQYF

D gene: .
CDR3 length: 16
J gene: TRBJ2-7
clone size: .
V gene: TRBV16
CDR3 DNA: TGTGCCAGCAGCCAATCATACGGAGTGTTTAACTACGAGCAGTACTTC
CDR3 protein: CASSQSYGVFNYEQYF

D gene: .
CDR3 length: 16
J gene: TRBJ1-6
clone size: once
V gene: TRBV7-9
CDR3 DNA: TGTGCCACCAGCCCGCCCGGGGGAACCTATAATTCACCCCTCCACTTT
CDR3 protein: CATSPPGGTYNSPLHF

D gene: .
CDR3 length: 16
J gene: TRBJ2-6
clone size: .
V gene: TRBV6-5
CDR3 DNA: TGTGCCAGCAGTTACTCTCCAGGGGCAGGGGCCAACGTCCTGACTTTC
CDR3 protein: CASSYSPGAGANVLTF

D gene: .
CDR3 length: 19
J gene: TRBJ2-3
clone size: .
V gene: TRBV5-1
CDR3 DNA: TGCGCCAGCAGCTTCGCGCGCCAGGGAAGGTTTGTCAGCACAGATACGCAGTATTTT
CDR3 protein: CASSFARQGRFVSTDTQYF

D gene: TRBD2
CDR3 length: 15
J gene: TRBJ2-1
clone size: few
V gene: TRBV7-2
CDR3 DNA: TGTGCCAGCAGCTTTCAGCGGGGGGGCCCGAATGAGCAGTTCTTC
CDR3 protein: CASSFQRGGPNEQFF

D gene: .
CDR3 length: 16
J gene: TRBJ1-6
clone size: .
V gene: TRBV27
CDR3 DNA: TGTGCCAGCAGTTTCATAAGTTTCAGGGGAAGCTCACCCCTCCACTTT
CDR3 protein: CASSFISFRGSSPLHF

D gene: .
CDR3 length: 15
J gene: TRBJ2-1
clone size: .
V gene: TRBV4-1
CDR3 DNA: TGCGCCAGCAGCCAAGGCAGGGGCGGGCACAATGAGCAGTTCTTC
CDR3 protein: CASSQGRGGHNEQFF

D gene: .
CDR3 length: 16
J gene: TRBJ2-6
clone size: once
V gene: TRBV11-2
CDR3 DNA: TGTGCCAGCAGCTTAGAGTTCCGGGTTGGGGCCAACGTCCTGACTTTC
CDR3 protein: CASSLEFRVGANVLTF

D gene: TRBD2
CDR3 length: 19
J gene: TRBJ2-6
clone size: once
V gene: TRBV5-1
CDR3 DNA: TGCGCCAGCAGCTTGAAGTTGAGCGGGGGGAGCTCTGGGGCCAACGTCCTGACTTTC
CDR3 protein: CASSLKLSGGSSGANVLTF

D gene: .
CDR3 length: 13
J gene: TRBJ2-3
clone size: few
V gene: TRBV15
CDR3 DNA: TGTGCCACCAGCAGAGGAGGTTTCGATACGCAGTATTTT
CDR3 protein: CATSRGGFDTQYF

D gene: .
CDR3 length: 13
J gene: TRBJ2-7
clone size: .
V gene: TRBV10-3
CDR3 DNA: TGTGCCATCAGTGGGCCTAGGGACTACGAGCAGTACTTC
CDR3 protein: CAISGPRDYEQYF

D gene: TRBD1
CDR3 length: 18
J gene: TRBJ2-6
clone size: few
V gene: TRBV5-1
CDR3 DNA: TGCGCCAGCAGCTTGGTCCCAGGGGGATTTTCTGGGGCCAACGTCCTGACTTTC
CDR3 protein: CASSLVPGGFSGANVLTF

D gene: .
CDR3 length: 14
J gene: TRBJ2-7
clone size: .
V gene: TRBV2
CDR3 DNA: TGTGCCAGCAGTGAGAGAATACTTTCCTACGAGCAGTACTTC
CDR3 protein: CASSERILSYEQYF

D gene: TRBD2
CDR3 length: 15
J gene: TRBJ2-1
clone size: few
V gene: TRBV2
CDR3 DNA: TGTGCCAGCAGTTACAACGGGGGGGCCTCCGATGAGCAGTTCTTC
CDR3 protein: CASSYNGGASDEQFF

D gene: TRBD2
CDR3 length: 20
J gene: TRBJ2-3
clone size: .
V gene: TRBV7-8
CDR3 DNA: TGTGCCAGCAGCGTAGGAACCGGGACTAGCGGAACATCTAGCACAGATACGCAGTATTTT
CDR3 protein: CASSVGTGTSGTSSTDTQYF

D gene: .
CDR3 length: 18
J gene: TRBJ1-1
clone size: .
V gene: TRBV7-8
CDR3 DNA: TGTGCCAGCAGCCTTTTTACAGGTCAATCCCACCTCGGAACTGAAGCTTTCTTT
CDR3 protein: CASSLFTGQSHLGTEAFF

D gene: .
CDR3 length: 12
J gene: TRBJ1-2
clone size: .
V gene: TRBV29-1
CDR3 DNA: TGCAGCGTTCCTGCCCCCGACTATGGCTACACCTTC
CDR3 protein: CSVPAPDYGYTF

D gene: .
CDR3 length: 14
J gene: TRBJ2-3
clone size: many
V gene: TRBV12-3/TRBV12-4
CDR3 DNA: TGTGCCAGCAGTTTACAGGGAATCACAGATACGCAGTATTTT
CDR3 protein: CASSLQGITDTQYF

D gene: .
CDR3 length: 16
J gene: TRBJ2-7
clone size: few
V gene: TRBV7-8
CDR3 DNA: TGTGCCAGCAGCTTTCACACCGGGACAAAACCTGGCGAGCAGTACTTC
CDR3 protein: CASSFHTGTKPGEQYF

D gene: TRBD2
CDR3 length: 18
J gene: TRBJ2-7
clone size: .
V gene: TRBV11-2
CDR3 DNA: TGTGCCAGCAGCCTGTCCGGACTAGCGGGAGGAGACCGGGGCGAGCAGTACTTC
CDR3 protein: CASSLSGLAGGDRGEQYF

D gene: .
CDR3 length: 15
J gene: TRBJ2-4
clone size: few
V gene: TRBV5-1
CDR3 DNA: TGCGCCAGCAGCTTGGCCCCGGACCAGACAAACATTCAGTACTTC
CDR3 protein: CASSLAPDQTNIQYF

D gene: .
CDR3 length: 13
J gene: TRBJ2-5
clone size: many
V gene: TRBV20-1
CDR3 DNA: TGCAGTGCTTCTGCCGGTAACCAAGAGACCCAGTACTTC
CDR3 protein: CSASAGNQETQYF

D gene: TRBD2
CDR3 length: 15
J gene: TRBJ2-7
clone size: .
V gene: TRBV4-1
CDR3 DNA: TGCGCCAGCAGCCAAACCCAACTAGCGTCCTACGAGCAGTACTTC
CDR3 protein: CASSQTQLASYEQYF

D gene: .
CDR3 length: 14
J gene: TRBJ2-1
clone size: .
V gene: TRBV9
CDR3 DNA: TGTGCCAGCAGCGTAGCTGTGGAGTACAATGAGCAGTTCTTC
CDR3 protein: CASSVAVEYNEQFF

D gene: .
CDR3 length: 14
J gene: TRBJ2-1
clone size: .
V gene: TRBV12-3/TRBV12-4
CDR3 DNA: TGTGCCAGTGTTGCCACTCGGGTAGTTAATGAGCAGTTCTTC
CDR3 protein: CASVATRVVNEQFF

D gene: .
CDR3 length: 16
J gene: TRBJ2-4
clone size: .
V gene: TRBV4-3
CDR3 DNA: TGCGCCAGCAGCTTCGGGGGGCGGGGCGAATCAAACATTCAGTACTTC
CDR3 protein: CASSFGGRGESNIQYF

D gene: .
CDR3 length: 15
J gene: TRBJ1-2
clone size: few
V gene: TRBV5-1
CDR3 DNA: TGCGCCAGTCGATCGTACGACAGGTCTAAGGGTGGCTACACCTTC
CDR3 protein: CASRSYDRSKGGYTF

D gene: TRBD1
CDR3 length: 18
J gene: TRBJ2-3
clone size: .
V gene: TRBV4-2
CDR3 DNA: TGTGCCAGCAGCCAAGTTTTCAGGACAGGGTATGGCACAGATACGCAGTATTTT
CDR3 protein: CASSQVFRTGYGTDTQYF

D gene: .
CDR3 length: 13
J gene: TRBJ1-1
clone size: many
V gene: TRBV20-1
CDR3 DNA: TGCAGTGCTACCCGGGGGGGGAACACTGAAGCTTTCTTT
CDR3 protein: CSATRGGNTEAFF

D gene: .
CDR3 length: 14
J gene: TRBJ2-3
clone size: .
V gene: TRBV20-1
CDR3 DNA: TGCAGTGCTAGAGTAGATTCCAGCACAGATACGCAGTATTTT
CDR3 protein: CSARVDSSTDTQYF

D gene: .
CDR3 length: 11
J gene: TRBJ2-3
clone size: .
V gene: TRBV7-9
CDR3 DNA: TGTGCCAGCAGCCAGCCCGGTACGCAGTATTTT
CDR3 protein: CASSQPGTQYF

D gene: TRBD2
CDR3 length: 13
J gene: TRBJ2-1
clone size: .
V gene: TRBV20-1
CDR3 DNA: TGCAGTGCTAACCTAGCGGGAGACTTTGAGCAGTTCTTC
CDR3 protein: CSANLAGDFEQFF

D gene: .
CDR3 length: 14
J gene: TRBJ1-6
clone size: .
V gene: TRBV11-1
CDR3 DNA: TGTGCCAGCAGCTACCAACAGAATAATTCACCCCTCCACTTT
CDR3 protein: CASSYQQNNSPLHF

D gene: TRBD2
CDR3 length: 16
J gene: TRBJ2-1
clone size: .
V gene: TRBV20-1
CDR3 DNA: TGCAGTGCTAGAGATACGTTCGGGAGGGCCTACAATGAGCAGTTCTTC
CDR3 protein: CSARDTFGRAYNEQFF

D gene: .
CDR3 length: 16
J gene: TRBJ2-2
clone size: many
V gene: TRBV12-3/TRBV12-4
CDR3 DNA: TGTGCCAGCACTCAAAGTAGGTTTTGGAACACCGGGGAGCTGTTTTTT
CDR3 protein: CASTQSRFWNTGELFF

D gene: .
CDR3 length: 17
J gene: TRBJ2-1
clone size: many
V gene: TRBV20-1
CDR3 DNA: TGCAGTGCTCATCCCCCCATTCAGCACAGCTCCTACAATGAGCAGTTCTTC
CDR3 protein: CSAHPPIQHSSYNEQFF

D gene: .
CDR3 length: 15
J gene: TRBJ2-1
clone size: .
V gene: TRBV5-5
CDR3 DNA: TGTGCCAGCAGCTTGGCGACAGCCAACTACAATGAGCAGTTCTTC
CDR3 protein: CASSLATANYNEQFF

D gene: .
CDR3 length: 17
J gene: TRBJ2-3
clone size: few
V gene: TRBV5-1
CDR3 DNA: TGCGCCAGCAGCTTGGGTTTCGCGGACGGAGTCTCGAATACGCAGTATTTT
CDR3 protein: CASSLGFADGVSNTQYF

D gene: .
CDR3 length: 14
J gene: TRBJ2-2
clone size: .
V gene: TRBV6-2/TRBV6-3
CDR3 DNA: TGTGCCAGCAGTCACGTCCGGGTCACCGGGGAGCTGTTTTTT
CDR3 protein: CASSHVRVTGELFF

D gene: .
CDR3 length: 13
J gene: TRBJ2-5
clone size: many
V gene: TRBV7-2
CDR3 DNA: TGTGCCAGCAGCTTACAAGGGAGGTGGACCCAGTACTTC
CDR3 protein: CASSLQGRWTQYF

D gene: .
CDR3 length: 14
J gene: TRBJ2-2
clone size: few
V gene: TRBV6-5
CDR3 DNA: TGTGCCAGCAGTTACGGGCAGGGCTCCGGGGAGCTGTTTTTT
CDR3 protein: CASSYGQGSGELFF